The following is a TCR beta chain sequence with its context. The data stem from a study of blood T cell repertoires in COVID-19. For the study at large: Spain, Italy and the United States supplied samples that represented acute and convalescent COVID-19. PBMCs, B-cell-depleted T cells, or T cells were the source of the cDNA or gDNA that made up the material.

Germline V gene data show CDR1 as KGHSH and CDR2 as LQKENI. J lost 9 bases, V lost 5 bases, and 7 bases had no gene match. The CDR3 has 15 residues. The method was immunoSEQ multiplex PCR; TCRdb's version includes in-frame clones alone and lacks a portion of them. The table includes around 100,000 clones, around nine tenths detected once. This TCR was sampled from a man aged 50 to 60 in a cohort sampled during active COVID-19. Specimen: peripheral blood. The chain links TRBV18 to TRBJ1-6, with TRBD1 identical over 10 bases. The CDR3 DNA reads TGTGCCAGCTCAACAGGACAGGGGGAGGGTTCACCCCTCCACTTT. It is translated as CASSTGQGEGSPLHF. The full variable domain, in which reference TRBV18 and TRBJ1-6 provide the parts outside the CDR3, is NAGVMQNPRHLVRRRGQEARLRCSPMKGHSHVYWYRQLPEEGLKFMVYLQKENIIDESGMPKERFSAEFPKEGPSILRIQQVVRGDSAAYFCASSTGQGEGSPLHFGNGTRLTVT.